The rows below give T cell receptor beta chains drawn from one sample of a study of cytomegalovirus exposure and HLA in healthy donors. Sequencing used immunoSEQ multiplex PCR; TCRdb keeps in-frame clones, though not all of them. The sample carries about 130,000 clones, around 90% recorded once. The specimen was PBMCs. The source is a woman aged 18-35 years in good health and CMV-seronegative. The CDR3 runs from the conserved cysteine through the conserved F or W. The D gene is left open where the match is weak. Where a row states a size, it is once, few, many or the class of an expanded clone; other rows omit it.

clone size	D gene	V gene	J gene	CDR3 DNA	CDR3 protein
NA	TRBD1	TRBV6-6	TRBJ1-4	TGTGCCAGCAGGGAAGGGACAGGGGGTGGGGAAAAACTGTTTTTT	CASREGTGGGEKLFF
NA	TRBD1	TRBV10-2	TRBJ1-1	TGCGCCAGCAGACGGACAGGGATAACTGAAGCTTTCTTT	CASRRTGITEAFF
NA	TRBD2	TRBV15	TRBJ2-1	TGTGCCACCAGCGGATTGGGTGGGGGGACTAGCGGTGAGCAGTTCTTC	CATSGLGGGTSGEQFF
once	TRBD1	TRBV4-1	TRBJ2-1	TGCGCCAGCAGCGAACCGGGACAGGGGGCAACCGAGCAGTTCTTC	CASSEPGQGATEQFF
NA	TRBD2	TRBV2	TRBJ2-1	TGTGCCAGCTCGCACCTAGCGGGAAATCATGAGCAGTTCTTC	CASSHLAGNHEQFF
NA	TRBD1	TRBV18	TRBJ2-1	TGTGCCAGCTCACCGAGGACAGGGGGATACAATGAGCAGTTCTTC	CASSPRTGGYNEQFF
NA	NA	TRBV11-3	TRBJ2-4	TGTGCCAGCAGCCCCGGACTGGGAAACATTCAGTACTTC	CASSPGLGNIQYF
NA	NA	TRBV7-9	TRBJ2-1	TGTGCCAGCAGGGAATTAGGGAGTGAGCAGTTCTTC	CASRELGSEQFF
NA	NA	TRBV5-4	TRBJ2-2	TGTGCCAGCAGCAAGGGACTGGCGAACACCGGGGAGCTGTTTTTT	CASSKGLANTGELFF
NA	TRBD2	TRBV6-1	TRBJ2-3	TGTGCCAGCAGTGATCCAGGTGGCGGGCGGGAGGCTGGCACAGATACGCAGTATTTT	CASSDPGGGREAGTDTQYF
NA	TRBD2	TRBV11-3	TRBJ2-4	TGTGCCAGCAGCAGGACTAGCGGGAGGCTAGCCAAAAACATTCAGTACTTC	CASSRTSGRLAKNIQYF
NA	TRBD1	TRBV29-1	TRBJ2-7	TGCAGCGTCGTTGACAGGGGGCCGGAGCAGTACTTC	CSVVDRGPEQYF
NA	NA	TRBV7-9	TRBJ1-2	TGTGCCAGCAGCCTCGAGGCTGACTATGGCTACACCTTC	CASSLEADYGYTF
NA	TRBD2	TRBV5-1	TRBJ2-1	TGCGCCAGCAGGGGTAGCGGGAGTGTCGGTTTAAATGAGCAGTTCTTC	CASRGSGSVGLNEQFF
NA	TRBD2	TRBV27	TRBJ2-1	TGTGCCAGCAGTTTATTGACTAGCGGGAGTAGATACAATGAGCAGTTCTTC	CASSLLTSGSRYNEQFF
NA	TRBD2	TRBV7-6	TRBJ2-1	TGTGCCAGCAGTGGACTAGCGGGAGGGCACATCAATGAGCAGTTCTTC	CASSGLAGGHINEQFF
NA	TRBD1	TRBV27	TRBJ1-1	TGTGCCAGCAGCCCACAGGACAGGGAGAACACTGAAGCTTTCTTT	CASSPQDRENTEAFF
NA	NA	TRBV10-3	TRBJ2-2	TGTGCCATCAGTGGCAGGCCAACGAACACCGGGGAGCTGTTTTTT	CAISGRPTNTGELFF
NA	NA	TRBV6-5	TRBJ2-1	TGTGCCAGCAGTTTTGGACTGCTCAACAATGAGCAGTTCTTC	CASSFGLLNNEQFF
NA	NA	TRBV18	TRBJ2-7	TGTGCCAGCTCACCTCCAGTTACCTACGAGCAGTACTTC	CASSPPVTYEQYF
NA	TRBD2	TRBV6-1	TRBJ2-5	TGTGCCAGCAGGAGGACTAGCGGGGGACAAGAGACCCAGTACTTC	CASRRTSGGQETQYF
NA	NA	TRBV6-5	TRBJ1-4	TGTGCCAGCAGTTACTCGGGTCCCCCAGCAGGAAAACTGTTTTTT	CASSYSGPPAGKLFF
NA	NA	TRBV11-2	TRBJ1-4	TGTGCCAGCAGCTTAGGGGACTATGAAAAACTGTTTTTT	CASSLGDYEKLFF
NA	NA	TRBV6-5	TRBJ1-1	TGTGCCAGCAGTCCCTCGAGCGGCCGAGAGGAAGCTTTCTTT	CASSPSSGREEAFF
once	TRBD1	TRBV6-5	TRBJ1-5	TGTGCCAGCAGTTCAACAGGGGTGGACCAGCCCCAGCATTTT	CASSSTGVDQPQHF
NA	TRBD1	TRBV5-6	TRBJ1-2	TGTGCCAGCGGACAGGGTCTATATGGCTACACCTTC	CASGQGLYGYTF
NA	TRBD1	TRBV13	TRBJ2-7	TGTGCCAGCAGCTTAGGAGGACAGGGGATCGGGGAGCAGTACTTC	CASSLGGQGIGEQYF
NA	TRBD1	TRBV5-8	TRBJ1-2	TGTGCCAGCAGCTTGGGACAGGGGGACTATGGCTACACCTTC	CASSLGQGDYGYTF
NA	NA	TRBV7-3	TRBJ2-7	TGTGCCAGCAGCTTGGGAGGGGGCTACGAGCAGTACTTC	CASSLGGGYEQYF
NA	TRBD2	TRBV29-1	TRBJ2-7	TGCAGCGTTGAGTGGGCGGGGGGGGACGAGCAGTACTTC	CSVEWAGGDEQYF
NA	NA	TRBV27	TRBJ2-7	TGTGCCAGCAGTCGGGAACCGACTAGGTTTGTAAAAAACTACGAGCAGTACTTC	CASSREPTRFVKNYEQYF
NA	NA	TRBV28	TRBJ2-1	TGTGCCAGCAGTTTTTACGGGAGAAACAATGAGCAGTTCTTC	CASSFYGRNNEQFF
NA	TRBD1	TRBV11-2	TRBJ1-2	TGTGCCAGCAGCTCGGGACAGGGGTATGGCTACACCTTC	CASSSGQGYGYTF
NA	NA	TRBV7-8	TRBJ2-5	TGTGCCAGCAGCGGCCGGGACCAAGAGACCCAGTACTTC	CASSGRDQETQYF
NA	TRBD1	TRBV6-6	TRBJ2-5	TGTGCCAGCAGTCGGACAGGGGGCTTAGAGACCCAGTACTTC	CASSRTGGLETQYF
once	NA	TRBV19	TRBJ2-2	TGTGCCAGGGGATCGGACAGGGTAGCGGGCGTTCCGGACACCGGGGAGCTGTTTTTT	CARGSDRVAGVPDTGELFF
once	NA	TRBV4-1	TRBJ2-1	TGCGCCAGCAGCCTCAAAAAGACGACAGGCTCCTACAATGAGCAGTTCTTC	CASSLKKTTGSYNEQFF
NA	NA	TRBV6-5	TRBJ1-2	TGTGCCAGCAGTTACTCGTTACTCGGGGGGGGCTACACCTTC	CASSYSLLGGGYTF
NA	NA	TRBV5-1	TRBJ1-4	TGCGCCAGCAGCCTCACCGGCGGGGAAAAACTGTTTTTT	CASSLTGGEKLFF
NA	NA	TRBV14	TRBJ2-1	TGTGCCAGCAGCCACGGCTCCTACAATGAGCAGTTCTTC	CASSHGSYNEQFF
NA	NA	TRBV19	TRBJ2-2	TGTGCCAGTAGTATAGGCAGTGGGCCCGTCGGGGAGCTGTTTTTT	CASSIGSGPVGELFF